The source of this TCR beta chain is a study of shared clonotypes between healthy human individuals. Genomic DNA of each subset was evenly split across several immunoSEQ plates. Input per replicate PCR of unsorted PBMC was about 270 ng DNA, corresponding to tens of thousands of T cell genomes. Clones were sequenced by immunoSEQ multiplex PCR, and TCRdb holds only the in-frame ones, with some missing. The data hold about 96,000 clones, with around 43% observed a single time. The clonotype comes from a woman aged 40 to 49 in good health. Some clones in this sample may be carry-over from other donors' samples. What was sequenced was PBMCs.

The CDR3 spells CASSFGQDSYGYTF. CDR3 DNA: TGTGCCAGCAGCTTCGGACAGGACAGCTATGGCTACACCTTC. The chain carries TRBV7-9 and TRBJ1-2; 7 nucleotides match TRBD1. This CDR3 spans 14 amino acids. V trimming: 3 bases; J trimming: 4 bases; junction bases outside the gene matches: 5. Germline values: CDR1 SEHNR, CDR2 FQNEAQ (reference sequence).